This T cell receptor (beta chain) originates from a study of human T cells and chemical hapten exposure. Findings and caveats of the study: TCRs above 1 in 1000 frequency stayed constant with DPC sensitization.

Details on this clonotype: The antigen is undetermined.

Time point defined: patch test 2, 6 weeks after DPC sensitization. This sample's treatment: therapeutic diphenylcyclopropenone sensitization with weekly scalp DPC. The starting material, unfractionated whole blood, was used for total RNA extraction. TCRdb itself ran the RACE reads through MiXCR, one entry per CDR3 protein. This table has about 350,000 distinct CDR3 sequences, about 6% appearing once. The sequencing here drew on whole blood, taken in connection with sensitization to the hapten diphenylcyclopropenone (DPC). The sequence was obtained from a woman younger than 30 with alopecia areata. Some clones in this sample may be carry-over from other donors' samples.

CDR3 coding DNA: TGTGCCAGCAGTTACCCTCGCGGACAGGGTCGGTACGAGCAGTACTTC. It specifies CASSYPRGQGRYEQYF. The chain links TRBV27 to TRBJ2-7; TRBD1 matches 8 bases. Trimming at V came to 4 bases and at J to 4 bases, leaving 12 bases not matched to a gene. Germline-derived CDR1 and CDR2 are MNHEY and SMNVEV (reference sequence). The length of the CDR3 is 16 residues.